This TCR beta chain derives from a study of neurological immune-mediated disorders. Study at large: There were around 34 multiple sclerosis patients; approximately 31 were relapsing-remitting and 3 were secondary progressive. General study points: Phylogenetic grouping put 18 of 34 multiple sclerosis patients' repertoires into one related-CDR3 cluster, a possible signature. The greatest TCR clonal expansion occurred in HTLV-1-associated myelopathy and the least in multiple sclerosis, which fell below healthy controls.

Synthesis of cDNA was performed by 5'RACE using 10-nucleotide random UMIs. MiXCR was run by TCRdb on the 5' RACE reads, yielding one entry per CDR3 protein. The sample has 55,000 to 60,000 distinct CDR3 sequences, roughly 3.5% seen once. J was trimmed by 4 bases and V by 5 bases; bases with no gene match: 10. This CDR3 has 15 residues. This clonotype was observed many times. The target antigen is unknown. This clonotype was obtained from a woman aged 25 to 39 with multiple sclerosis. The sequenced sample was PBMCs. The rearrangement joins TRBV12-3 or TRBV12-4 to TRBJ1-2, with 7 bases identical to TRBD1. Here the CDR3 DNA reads TGTGCCAGCAGTCCCAGCCTGGACAGGAGCTATGGCTACACCTTC. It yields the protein CASSPSLDRSYGYTF.